Below, 20 T cell receptor beta chains from the same sample are listed, as sequenced in a study of CD8 T cells in ankylosing spondylitis. Study-level findings and limits: Roughly eight highly homologous variants formed a TCR beta motif that appeared characteristic of ankylosing spondylitis blood.

MiXCR, run by TCRdb on the 5' RACE reads, gives a single entry per CDR3 protein. The sample has 450,000 to 550,000 distinct CDR3 sequences, roughly 5.2% seen once. These receptors have no identified antigens. Sequencing was carried out using blood, either unsorted or a sorted T cell fraction (not recorded which). Receptors originate from a male donor with ankylosing spondylitis.

The chain is built from TRBV18 and TRBJ2-1; possible D gene TRBD2, 6 bases. Germline assignment: CDR1 KGHSH and CDR2 LQKENI. This CDR3 contains 12 residues. V shed 4 bases and J shed 9 bases, with 10 bases lying between them. The CDR3 protein is CASSLGGSEQFF. The CDR3 region has the DNA TGTGCCAGCTCACTTGGGGGGAGTGAGCAGTTCTTC.

This clonotype was recorded many times. The chain carries TRBV29-1 and TRBJ2-3, with no clear D. Per germline, CDR1 SQVTM and CDR2 ANQGSEA. CDR3 length equals 9 residues. Trimming took off 3 bases at V and 6 bases at J, with 1 base between the two ends. CDR3 bases: TGCAGCGTTGAGGATACGCAGTATTTT. It is translated as CSVEDTQYF.

This clonotype was observed many times. The genes are TRBV9 and TRBJ2-3, with no clear D. The V end lost 0 bases, the J end lost 0 bases, and 8 bases lay between the germline ends. This CDR3 has 15 residues. Germline assignment: CDR1 SGDLS and CDR2 YYNGEE. In nucleotides, the CDR3 is TGTGCCAGCAGCGTAGGGCCACTAAGCACAGATACGCAGTATTTT. The encoded protein is CASSVGPLSTDTQYF.

The rearrangement links TRBV7-2 to TRBJ2-3, with 8 bases matching TRBD1. V lost 3 bases to trimming and J lost 9 bases; unmatched junction nucleotides: 11. The germline V gene has CDR1 SGHTA and CDR2 FQGNSA. The CDR3 covers 15 residues. Here the CDR3 DNA reads TGTGCCAGCAGCTTGAACCAAGGACAGGGAAGAACGCAGTATTTT. Its translation is CASSLNQGQGRTQYF.

This clonotype was found many times. V and J are TRBV7-2 and TRBJ2-1, with 7 bases matching TRBD1. The CDR3 is 18 amino acids. V trimming: 0 bases; J trimming: 6 bases; junction bases outside the gene matches: 14. CDR1 is SGHTA, CDR2 FQGNSA, per germline. CDR3 in amino acids: CASSLAGRGNAEGNEQFF. Written as DNA, the CDR3 is TGTGCCAGCAGCTTAGCGGGCAGGGGGAACGCCGAGGGCAATGAGCAGTTCTTC.

About this clonotype: This may be a read error, as it is one base from a much larger clone. The chain carries TRBV7-2 and TRBJ2-3; D possibly uses TRBD1 or TRBD2 (5 bases each). V was trimmed by 5 bases and J by 7 bases, leaving 19 bases between them. CDR3 length: 15 amino acids. CDR1 and CDR2 from the germline V gene are SGHTA and FQGNSA. CDR3 nucleotides: TGTGCCAGCAGCCCCCCCGGGGCAGGCAGGAATACGCAGTATTTT. Translated: CASSPPGAGRNTQYF.

This clonotype was found many times. The genes are TRBV4-2 and TRBJ2-1; weak D call: TRBD1 (6 bases). The germline V gene encodes CDR1 LGHNA and CDR2 YNFKEQ. V lost 0 bases to trimming and J lost 5 bases, with 11 bases between them. The CDR3 length is 15 residues. The CDR3: CASSQEGAPDNEQFF. The CDR3 region has the DNA TGTGCCAGCAGCCAAGAGGGGGCGCCGGACAATGAGCAGTTCTTC.

At least ten counts were recorded for this clonotype. The genes are TRBV7-9 and TRBJ1-1; D gene ambiguous. Germline V CDR1 and CDR2: SEHNR, FQNEAQ (reference sequence). The CDR3 is 17 residues long. The V end was cut by 3 bases, the J end by 4 bases, with 21 bases between. CDR3 protein: CASSFAPRLNWGTEAFF. The CDR3, as DNA: TGTGCCAGCAGCTTCGCCCCCCGTTTAAATTGGGGCACTGAAGCTTTCTTT.

At least ten counts were recorded for this clonotype. J is TRBJ2-3 and V is TRBV20-1; TRBD1 aligns across 7 bases. The CDR3 runs 12 residues. Germline assignment: CDR1 DFQATT and CDR2 SNEGSKA (reference sequence). V trimming: 3 bases; J trimming: 9 bases; junction bases outside the gene matches: 6. CDR3 DNA sequence: TGCAGTGCTAGGGGGCGACAGGGAACGCAGTATTTT. Translating it yields CSARGRQGTQYF.

This clonotype was seen ten or more times. J is TRBJ2-3 and V is TRBV20-1; 8 positions match TRBD1. The CDR3 is 15 residues long. The V segment lost 5 bases and the J segment 2 bases; nucleotides outside the gene matches: 9. From germline, CDR1 is DFQATT and CDR2 SNEGSKA (reference sequence). CDR3 nucleotide sequence: TGCAGTGCTCCACCGGGACAGGAAGCCACAGATACGCAGTATTTT. Its protein product is CSAPPGQEATDTQYF.

As regards this clonotype: The final CDR3 position lacks the conserved phenylalanine or tryptophan, pointing to a likely read error. The V call is TRBV5-1, the J call TRBJ2-3; D gene ambiguous. The germline V gene encodes CDR1 SGHRS and CDR2 YFSETQ. The CDR3 sequence is 16 residues long. V gave up 0 bases and J gave up 2 bases, with 13 bases separating them. The CDR3 is CASSLAGYHSTDTQYL. The CDR3 DNA is TGCGCCAGCAGCTTGGCCGGCTACCACTCCACAGATACGCAGTATCTT.

The chain joins TRBV7-9 to TRBJ1-1; D is perhaps TRBD1 (5 bases). Germline V gives CDR1 SEHNR, CDR2 FQNEAQ (reference sequence). The length of the CDR3 is 13 residues. Trimming pared 1 base from V and 13 bases from J, leaving 16 bases between. CDR3 in amino acids: CASSLEQGWFDFF. Here the CDR3 DNA reads TGTGCCAGCAGCTTAGAGCAGGGCTGGTTTGATTTCTTT.

The chain joins TRBV20-1 to TRBJ1-6; no reliable D call. The length of the CDR3 is 17 residues. Trimming cost V 1 base and J 1 base, with 14 bases left between them. The germline gives CDR1 DFQATT, CDR2 SNEGSKA (reference sequence). Written as DNA, the CDR3 is TGCAGTGCTAGAGTAGGAGGGTTAGGTTCCTATAATTCACCCCTCCACTTT. This codes for CSARVGGLGSYNSPLHF.

To note about this clonotype: This sequence may be a read error, since a much larger clone differs from it by one base. The rearrangement uses TRBV28 and TRBJ1-3; TRBD1 agrees at 7 bases. The germline V gene has CDR1 MDHEN and CDR2 SYDVKM. The CDR3 has 13 residues. This chain's CDR3 is CVSRLDRTDTIYF. CDR3 coding DNA: TGTGTCAGCAGATTGGACAGGACGGACACCATATATTTT.

There are many counts of this clonotype. The genes are TRBV10-1 and TRBJ2-1; TRBD2 matches 10 bases. V lost 5 bases, J lost 3 bases, and 7 bases stayed unmatched. CDR3 length: 16 residues. CDR1 WNHNN and CDR2 SYGVQD come from the germline V gene (reference sequence). The DNA for the CDR3 is TGCGCCAGCAGTCTGACTAGCGGGCCGTTCTACAATGAGCAGTTCTTC. It yields the protein CASSLTSGPFYNEQFF.

This clonotype has at least ten counts. The V gene is TRBV20-1, the J gene TRBJ2-1; 11 bases align to TRBD2. The V gene end was trimmed by 6 bases and the J gene end by 7 bases; junction bases not matched to a gene: 8. CDR1 DFQATT and CDR2 SNEGSKA come from the germline V gene (reference sequence). The CDR3 length is 14 residues. This CDR3 is CSAVRLAGRNEQFF. The CDR3, as DNA: TGCAGTGCCGTACGACTAGCGGGACGGAATGAGCAGTTCTTC.

The table lists this clonotype with a few counts. The chain links TRBV7-2 to TRBJ1-1; D gene unclear. Germline V gene sequence: CDR1 SGHTA, CDR2 FQGNSA. The CDR3 covers 14 residues. V was clipped by 5 bases and J by 7 bases, with 17 bases between them. The CDR3 region has the DNA TGTGCCAGCAGCAGAGAAAGGTCGTCGGGTGAAGCTTTCTTT. It is translated as CASSRERSSGEAFF.

Many counts were recorded for this clonotype. The V call is TRBV6-2 or TRBV6-3, the J call TRBJ1-2; D is undetermined. Trimming shortened V by 4 bases and J by 4 bases, and 7 bases separated the two germline ends. Germline CDR1 is MNHEY and CDR2 is SVGEGT. The CDR3 sequence is 12 residues long. The CDR3 DNA is TGTGCCAGCAGTTTCCAACTCTATGGCTACACCTTC. This gives the protein CASSFQLYGYTF.

This clonotype was picked up many times. V and J are TRBV6-1 and TRBJ1-5; perhaps TRBD1 as D (6 bases). The CDR3 is 15 amino acids. V shed 7 bases and J shed 4 bases, with 17 bases lying between them. CDR1 is MNHNS and CDR2 is SASEGT in the germline V gene. The CDR3 sequence is CASMTSGGENQPQHF. CDR3 sequence (DNA): TGTGCCAGCATGACATCGGGGGGCGAAAATCAGCCCCAGCATTTT.

This clonotype was counted at least ten times. The CDR3 region has the DNA TGTGCCAGCAGCCGACAGGGTCACTATGGCTACACCTTC. Protein sequence: CASSRQGHYGYTF. V and J are TRBV7-9 and TRBJ1-2; 7 bases fit TRBD1. From germline, CDR1 is SEHNR and CDR2 FQNEAQ (reference sequence). The trim removed 5 bases at V and 3 bases at J, leaving 3 bases unmatched. The CDR3 has 13 amino acids.